These T cell receptor beta chains were read from a single sample in a study of T cells in Graves' hyperthyroidism and ophthalmopathy. TCRdb re-derived calls from the multiplex PCR reads in MiXCR, one entry per CDR3 protein. The table lists approximately 690,000 distinct CDR3 sequences, less than 25% of them singletons. The specimen sequenced was blood. These receptors all come from a man aged 30-40 years with Graves' ophthalmopathy. Each CDR3 is given with its conserved first and last residue. Each record gives: clone size, D gene, V gene, J gene, CDR3 protein, CDR3 DNA. D genes are given only for firm matches. Some rows mark clone size as missing; the rest say once, few, many or name a class of expanded clone.

many	-	TRBV6-5	TRBJ2-7	CASSYPSADGIPEQYF	TGTGCCAGCAGTTACCCAAGTGCAGACGGAATACCAGAGCAGTACTTC
few	-	TRBV6-1	TRBJ1-2	CASTPGSGKGYTF	TGTGCCAGCACCCCGGGATCCGGGAAGGGCTACACCTTC
few	-	TRBV3-1	TRBJ2-3	CASSHDLRTSTDTQYF	TGTGCCAGCAGCCACGATTTAAGGACTTCCACAGATACGCAGTATTTT
few	-	TRBV18	TRBJ2-1	CASSDFSGRGQFF	TGTGCCAGCTCAGACTTTAGCGGAAGGGGGCAGTTCTTC
many	-	TRBV3-1	TRBJ1-1	CASSQDVLDGDLNTEAFF	TGTGCCAGCAGCCAAGATGTTTTGGACGGCGACTTGAACACTGAAGCTTTCTTT
many	TRBD2	TRBV28	TRBJ2-3	CASSLVHWGTSSTDTQYF	TGTGCCAGCAGTTTAGTTCACTGGGGGACTAGTAGCACAGATACGCAGTATTTT
-	TRBD2	TRBV11-2	TRBJ2-1	CASSLYTGTSGSRGNEQFF	TGTGCCAGCAGCTTATACACCGGGACTAGCGGGAGCCGGGGCAATGAGCAGTTCTTC
many	-	TRBV28	TRBJ1-4	CASRTTGAAEKLFF	TGTGCCAGCAGAACCACTGGCGCAGCGGAAAAACTGTTTTTT
-	-	TRBV4-1	TRBJ2-5	CASSQETGSRETQYF	TGCGCCAGCAGCCAAGAAACCGGGAGCCGAGAGACCCAGTACTTC
many	TRBD2	TRBV20-1	TRBJ2-7	CSAGGSWYEQYF	TGCAGTGCGGGCGGGAGCTGGTACGAGCAGTACTTC
many	-	TRBV12-3/TRBV12-4	TRBJ2-5	CASSLRSWVMETQYF	TGTGCCAGCAGTTTAAGGTCGTGGGTCATGGAGACCCAGTACTTC
many	-	TRBV5-1	TRBJ1-1	CASSLDGRANTEAFF	TGCGCCAGCAGCTTGGATGGCAGGGCGAACACTGAAGCTTTCTTT
-	-	TRBV18	TRBJ1-2	CASSPSGRTLGGYTF	TGTGCCAGCTCACCATCGGGACGGACCCTGGGTGGCTACACCTTC
few	-	TRBV27	TRBJ2-2	CASRDDYTGELFF	TGTGCCAGCCGGGACGATTACACCGGGGAGCTGTTTTTT